This T cell receptor (beta chain) is from a study of cytomegalovirus exposure and HLA in healthy donors. Whole-study context: An earlier analysis found 110 million or so unique TCR beta sequences from around 180 million T cells.

Amplification used 60 Vbeta primers and 13 Jbeta primers. Only in-frame clones appear in the TCRdb table, and some are missing; sequencing was by immunoSEQ multiplex PCR. The repertoire holds some 84,000 clones, with around four fifths as singletons. CDR3 length: 13 amino acids. Germline CDR1 and CDR2: MNHEY and SMNVEV (reference sequence). The V end was cut by 0 bases, the J end by 8 bases, with 10 bases between. General study points: A reported reduction in N-insertions relative to the approximately 600-donor mean was seen in an Asian-associated ancestry cluster in a later analysis.

A note on this clone: No antigen is known for it.

The clonotype was recovered from a boy aged 5 to 17 in good health and CMV-seronegative. V and J are TRBV27 and TRBJ1-2; perhaps TRBD1 as D (6 bases). Sequencing was done on a sample of PBMCs. CDR3 loop: CASSLSGGLGYTF. The CDR3 DNA follows: TGTGCCAGCAGTTTATCGGGGGGGCTCGGCTACACCTTC.